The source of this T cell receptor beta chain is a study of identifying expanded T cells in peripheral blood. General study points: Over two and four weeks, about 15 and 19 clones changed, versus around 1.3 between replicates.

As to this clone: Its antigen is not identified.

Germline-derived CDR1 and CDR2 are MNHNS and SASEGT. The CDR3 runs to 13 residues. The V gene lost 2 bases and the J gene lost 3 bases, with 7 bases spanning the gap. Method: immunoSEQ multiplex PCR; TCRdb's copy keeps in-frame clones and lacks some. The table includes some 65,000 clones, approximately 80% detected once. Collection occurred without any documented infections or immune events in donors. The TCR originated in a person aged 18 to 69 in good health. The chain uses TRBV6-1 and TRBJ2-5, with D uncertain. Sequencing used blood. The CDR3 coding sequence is TGTGCCAGCAGTGAATTAACAGAAGAGACCCAGTACTTC. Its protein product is CASSELTEETQYF.